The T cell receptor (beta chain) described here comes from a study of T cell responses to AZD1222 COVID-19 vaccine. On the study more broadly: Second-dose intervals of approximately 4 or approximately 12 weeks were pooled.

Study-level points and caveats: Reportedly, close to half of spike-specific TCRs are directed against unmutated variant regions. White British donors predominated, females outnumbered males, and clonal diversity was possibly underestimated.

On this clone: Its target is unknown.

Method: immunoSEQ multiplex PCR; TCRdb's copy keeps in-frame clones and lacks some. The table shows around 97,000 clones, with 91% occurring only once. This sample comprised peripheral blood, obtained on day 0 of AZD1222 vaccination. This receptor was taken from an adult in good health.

CDR3 sequence: CASSSPVGAGEDTQYF. DNA for the CDR3: TGTGCCAGCAGCTCACCTGTGGGGGCTGGGGAGGATACGCAGTATTTT. The rearrangement joins TRBV7-9 to TRBJ2-3, with a possible D match to TRBD1 (6 bases). The CDR3 loop spans 16 amino acids. V was pared by 4 bases and J by 6 bases, with 20 bases between. Germline V CDR1 and CDR2: SEHNR, FQNEAQ (reference sequence).